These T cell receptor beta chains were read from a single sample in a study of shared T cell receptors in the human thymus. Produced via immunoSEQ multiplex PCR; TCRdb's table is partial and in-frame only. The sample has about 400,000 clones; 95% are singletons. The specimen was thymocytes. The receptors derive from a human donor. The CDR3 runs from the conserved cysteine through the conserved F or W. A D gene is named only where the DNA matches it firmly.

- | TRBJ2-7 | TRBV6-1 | TGTGCCAGCAGTGCCCTCCCAGGGAGCTACGAGCAGTACTTC | CASSALPGSYEQYF
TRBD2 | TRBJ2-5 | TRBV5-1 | TGCGCCAGCAGCTTGTCCTTAGCGGGAGGGCCGGGGGAGACCCAGTACTTC | CASSLSLAGGPGETQYF
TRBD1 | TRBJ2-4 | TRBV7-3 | TGTGCCAGCAGCTTCCGGGACAGAGAAGCCAAAAACATTCAGTACTTC | CASSFRDREAKNIQYF
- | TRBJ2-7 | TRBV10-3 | TGTGCCATCGCTTCTAGAAATTACGAGCAGTACTTC | CAIASRNYEQYF
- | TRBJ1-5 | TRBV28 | TGTGCCAGCAGTTCCACGTATTGCGCGACGGGGAAAGAATATAGCAATCAGCCCCAGCATTTT | CASSSTYCATGKEYSNQPQHF
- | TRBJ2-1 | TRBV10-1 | TGCGCCAGCAGCGGGAGTTACTCCTACAATGAGCAGTTCTTC | CASSGSYSYNEQFF
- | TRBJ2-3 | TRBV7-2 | TGTGCCAGCAGCCACCGGGGCGCAGATGCGCAGTATTTT | CASSHRGADAQYF
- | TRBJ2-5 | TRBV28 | TGTGCCAGCAGTTCTATAAAGACCCAGTACTTC | CASSSIKTQYF
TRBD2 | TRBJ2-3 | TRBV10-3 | TGTGCCATCAGAGGACTAGCGGGAGGGAGCACAGATACGCAGTATTTT | CAIRGLAGGSTDTQYF
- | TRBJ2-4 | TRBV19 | TGTGCCAGTATTGGCAGGGGCACTCTAGCCAAAAACATTCAGTACTTC | CASIGRGTLAKNIQYF